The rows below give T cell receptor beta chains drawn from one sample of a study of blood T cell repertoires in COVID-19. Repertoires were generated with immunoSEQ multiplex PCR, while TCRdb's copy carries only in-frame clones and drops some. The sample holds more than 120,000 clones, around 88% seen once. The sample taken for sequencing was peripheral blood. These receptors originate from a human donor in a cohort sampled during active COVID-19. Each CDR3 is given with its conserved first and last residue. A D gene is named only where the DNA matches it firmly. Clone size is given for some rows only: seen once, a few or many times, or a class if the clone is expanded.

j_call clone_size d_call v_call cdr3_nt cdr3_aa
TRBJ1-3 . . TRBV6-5 TGTGCCAGCAGCCCAGACAGGCGGAGAAACACCATATATTTT CASSPDRRRNTIYF
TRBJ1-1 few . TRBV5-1 TGCGCCAGCAGCTTGAGGGCGGGAGCGGGGTTTAACACTGAAGCTTTCTTT CASSLRAGAGFNTEAFF
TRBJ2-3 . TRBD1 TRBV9 TGTGCCAGCAGCCTCTCCTCCGGGACAGTGGCGATATCCACAGATACGCAGTATTTT CASSLSSGTVAISTDTQYF
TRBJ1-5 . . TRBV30 TGTGCCTGGAACAGGGTTGGTCAGCCCCAGCATTTT CAWNRVGQPQHF
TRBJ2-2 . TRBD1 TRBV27 TGTGCCAGCAGACCTACGGGACAGGGGTTTAGCGGGGAGCTGTTTTTT CASRPTGQGFSGELFF
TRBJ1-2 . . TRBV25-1 TGTGCCAGCAGTGATTCCCCCGGTGGCTACACCTTC CASSDSPGGYTF
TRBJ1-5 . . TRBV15 TGTGCCACCAGCAGATACAGGGTTAGCAATCAGCCCCAGCATTTT CATSRYRVSNQPQHF
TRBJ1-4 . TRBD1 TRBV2 TGTGCCACCAGGACAGGATTGGACGAAAAACTGTTTTTT CATRTGLDEKLFF
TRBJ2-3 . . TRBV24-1 TGTGCCACCAGTGAGCCCACAGGAGTAACTAGCACAGATACGCAGTATTTT CATSEPTGVTSTDTQYF
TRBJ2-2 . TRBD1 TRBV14 TGTGCCAGCAGCCAAGATCGGGGACAGGGAAGCGGGGAGCTGTTTTTT CASSQDRGQGSGELFF
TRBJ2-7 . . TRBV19 TGTGCCAGTAGTAAAGGCGGCGGCGGGCCCTACGAGCAGTACTTC CASSKGGGGPYEQYF